This T cell receptor beta chain was found in a study of T cell repertoires in cytomegalovirus infection (dated by TCRdb to about 2019). At the level of the whole study: Recently identified HLA-C-restricted CMV epitopes, whose presentation resists viral immunomodulation, were targeted by peptide stimulations together with well-studied HLA-B-restricted epitopes. Because public TCR beta signatures pointed to carriage of CMV infection together with the matching HLA type, the HLA type of each donor mattered for the analysis.

This clonotype was seen ten or more times. This clone's antigen is unknown. The junction does not match germline at one end; this may be a read error. The full study reports these points: In the ex vivo response, HLA-C-restricted CMV-specific TCR beta clonotypes were dominant, and in two of eight donors the single most frequent clonotype came from this HLA-C-restricted group. Cumulative frequency of public TCR beta family members discriminated carriers of CMV infection plus the relevant HLA type in this cohort and an independent 352-donor cohort.

The cysteine opens and the phenylalanine closes a CDR3 of 15 amino acids. Only the CDR3 part of the read is kept: 45 bases, read in frame from the first base. From the germline V gene, CDR1 is SGHTA and CDR2 is FQGNSA. Sequencing instrument: Illumina HiSeq 1500. Starting from the raw public reads, TCRdb applied fastp trimming at Q25, assembled clones with MiXCR and retained in-frame beta chains. Rows matching on CDR3 protein sequence are summarized as one entry with the most common DNA and genes. This sample is represented by 640,000 or so distinct CDR3 sequences; about 33% of them were singletons. Roughly 18% of the sample goes to the ten largest clones. Sample treatment or condition, as interpreted from the label and publication: in vitro stimulation with specific CMV peptide epitopes to enrich CMV-specific T cells.

Sequencing used cultured PBMCs, obtained from culture after CMV antigen stimulation. The clonotype comes from a human donor in good health (CMV status not recorded). Some clones in this sample may be carry-over from other donors' samples. This chain is built from TRBV7-2 and TRBJ1-3; no D gene is confidently identified. The nucleotides are TGTGCCAGCAGTTTAGGTTCAAGCTCTGGAAACACCATATATTTT. Translated, this is CASSLGSSSGNTIYF.